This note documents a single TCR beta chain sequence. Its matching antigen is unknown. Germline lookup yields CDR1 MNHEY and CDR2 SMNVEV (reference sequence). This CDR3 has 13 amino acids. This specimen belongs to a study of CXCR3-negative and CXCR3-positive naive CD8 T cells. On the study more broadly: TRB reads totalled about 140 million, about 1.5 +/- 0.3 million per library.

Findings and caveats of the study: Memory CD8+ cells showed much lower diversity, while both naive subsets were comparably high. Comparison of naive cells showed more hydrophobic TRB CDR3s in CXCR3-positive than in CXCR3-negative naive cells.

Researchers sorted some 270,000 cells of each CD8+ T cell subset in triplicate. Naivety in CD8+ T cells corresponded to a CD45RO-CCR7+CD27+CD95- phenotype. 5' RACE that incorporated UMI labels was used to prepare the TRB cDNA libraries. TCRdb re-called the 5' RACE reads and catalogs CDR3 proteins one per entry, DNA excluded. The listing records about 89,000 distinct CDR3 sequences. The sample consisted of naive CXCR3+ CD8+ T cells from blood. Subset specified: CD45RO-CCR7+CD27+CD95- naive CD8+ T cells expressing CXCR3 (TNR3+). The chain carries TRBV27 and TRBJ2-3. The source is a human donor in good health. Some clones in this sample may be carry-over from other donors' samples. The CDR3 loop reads CASSYSSTDTQYF.